The 16 T cell receptor beta chains below come from one sample, sequenced in a study of shared clonotypes between healthy human individuals. TCRdb keeps only in-frame clones here, not all; method: immunoSEQ multiplex PCR. The sample has around 2.5 million clones, 90% to 95% seen once. The sequenced material came from naive CD4+ T cells from PBMCs. Regarding subset: CD45RA+ positively selected. These receptors all stem from a man younger than 30 in good health. Some clones in this sample may be carry-over from other donors' samples.

This chain connects TRBV7-2 to TRBJ1-1, with D uncertain. Germline V gives CDR1 SGHTA, CDR2 FQGNSA. The CDR3 length is 14 residues. V shed 5 bases and J shed 5 bases, with 15 bases lying between them. The CDR3 loop is CASSPQKLRTEAFF. The DNA of the CDR3 is TGTGCCAGCAGCCCCCAAAAGTTGCGGACTGAAGCTTTCTTT.

This chain joins TRBV5-1 and TRBJ1-1; 7 bases agree with TRBD1. Per the germline V gene, CDR1 is SGHRS and CDR2 is YFSETQ. CDR3 length: 16 amino acids. V lost 2 bases, J lost 0 bases, and 7 bases stayed unmatched. CDR3 DNA sequence: TGCGCCAGCAGCTTTGAACAGGGGTTAATGAACACTGAAGCTTTCTTT. Amino acids: CASSFEQGLMNTEAFF. Based on the CDR3 plus reference TRBV5-1 and TRBJ1-1, the full variable domain is KAGVTQTPRYLIKTRGQQVTLSCSPISGHRSVSWYQQTPGQGLQFLFEYFSETQRNKGNFPGRFSGRQFSNSRSEMNVSTLELGDSALYLCASSFEQGLMNTEAFFGQGTRLTVV.

CDR3 region: CAWRKDSGLPPLSNEQFF. In DNA form, the CDR3 reads TGTGCCTGGAGAAAGGATAGCGGGTTACCTCCCCTCTCCAATGAGCAGTTCTTC. The chain links TRBV30 to TRBJ2-1; 7 bases line up with TRBD2. The V gene's germline CDR1 is GTSNPN and CDR2 SVGIG (reference sequence). CDR3 length: 18 residues. Trimming cost V 3 bases and J 6 bases; bases outside gene matches: 20.

V is TRBV6-6 and J is TRBJ1-1; D gene uncertain. Germline V lookup: CDR1 MNHNY, CDR2 SVGAGI (reference sequence). Trimming cost V 6 bases and J 7 bases, with 9 bases left between them. CDR3 length equals 11 residues. CDR3 protein: CASSPGGEAFF. CDR3 coding DNA: TGTGCCAGCAGCCCCGGTGGTGAAGCTTTCTTT.

The V and J genes are TRBV7-9 and TRBJ2-5; weak D call: TRBD2 (5 bases). The closer fit of TRBJ2-7 to the DNA end suggests the J call may be wrong. The CDR3 runs to 15 residues. The germline V gene has CDR1 SEHNR and CDR2 FQNEAQ (reference sequence). The CDR3 coding sequence is TGTGCCAGCAGCTTAGTAGGCGGGCGCACCTACGAGCAGTACTTC. Translating it yields CASSLVGGRTYEQYF.

This chain links TRBV2 with TRBJ2-7, with D hard to call. Germline values: CDR1 SNHLY, CDR2 FYNNEI. Trimming took off 5 bases at V and 2 bases at J, with 13 bases between the two ends. The CDR3 consists of 14 residues. CDR3 bases: TGTGCCAGCAGTATTCGATACGGTCCCTACGAGCAGTACTTC. It encodes CASSIRYGPYEQYF.

This clone showed up just once. This chain uses TRBV4-2 with TRBJ1-4; D might be TRBD1 (5 bases). V was trimmed by 0 bases and J by 6 bases, leaving 26 bases between them. The CDR3 runs to 20 residues. The germline gives CDR1 LGHNA, CDR2 YNFKEQ. The CDR3 here is CASSQEIRIRPGRRDEKLFF. As DNA, the CDR3 is TGTGCCAGCAGCCAAGAAATTCGGATTCGCCCGGGGCGCCGGGATGAAAAACTGTTTTTT.

This chain uses TRBV7-9 with TRBJ1-1; 10 bases agree with TRBD1. CDR1 is SEHNR and CDR2 is FQNEAQ in the germline V gene (reference sequence). V was pared by 5 bases and J by 5 bases, with 8 bases of the junction left unmatched. The CDR3 sequence is 15 residues long. In DNA, the CDR3 is TGTGCCAGCAGCGCTATGGGACAGGGGAGTACTGAAGCTTTCTTT. Its translation: CASSAMGQGSTEAFF.

J is TRBJ2-7 and V is TRBV15, with 12 bases that match TRBD2. V was pared by 1 base and J by 5 bases, with 3 bases of the junction left unmatched. The CDR3 is 15 amino acids. Germline CDR1 reads LNHNV; CDR2 reads YYDKDF (reference sequence). This chain's CDR3 is CATSRGWTSGNEQYF. DNA for the CDR3: TGTGCCACCAGCAGAGGGTGGACTAGCGGGAACGAGCAGTACTTC.

This rearrangement joins TRBV7-2 to TRBJ2-7; D perhaps matches TRBD1 (5 bases). Germline V CDR1 and CDR2: SGHTA, FQGNSA. V shed 5 bases and J shed 6 bases, with 11 bases lying between them. This CDR3 has 12 amino acids. The chain's CDR3 is CASSPPGFEQYF. In DNA form, the CDR3 reads TGTGCCAGCAGCCCCCCAGGGTTCGAGCAGTACTTC.

The V and J genes are TRBV11-1 and TRBJ2-3, with TRBD2 matching over 10 bases. The CDR3 runs to 16 residues. V was clipped by 1 base and J by 0 bases; unmatched bases: 1. From germline, CDR1 is SGHAT and CDR2 FQDESV (reference sequence). The CDR3 DNA reads TGTGCCAGCAGCTTAGTACTAGCGGGAAGCACAGATACGCAGTATTTT. Translating it yields CASSLVLAGSTDTQYF.

The chain couples TRBV6-4 to TRBJ2-1; D perhaps matches TRBD1 (5 bases). The germline CDR1 and CDR2 sequences are MRHNA and SNTAGT. With 5 bases removed from V and 2 bases from J, the gap between germline ends came to 13 bases. The CDR3 is made up of 15 amino acids. CDR3 loop: CASSMQVGAYNEQFF. CDR3 DNA sequence: TGTGCCAGCAGTATGCAAGTAGGGGCCTACAATGAGCAGTTCTTC.

The chain combines TRBV5-1 with TRBJ2-5; tentative D call: TRBD2 (5 bases). The germline V gene encodes CDR1 SGHRS and CDR2 YFSETQ. Trimming cost V 7 bases and J 2 bases, with 12 bases left between them. This CDR3 has 13 residues. CDR3 in DNA: TGCGCCAGCGGTGAGGGCTGGCAAGAGACCCAGTACTTC. Its translation is CASGEGWQETQYF.

The chain joins TRBV2 to TRBJ1-5; perhaps TRBD1 as D (5 bases). CDR3 size: 14 residues. Germline lookup yields CDR1 SNHLY and CDR2 FYNNEI. V dropped 4 bases and J dropped 2 bases, with 9 bases sitting between them. The DNA for the CDR3 is TGTGCCAGCAGTGGCCGGGGCCGCAATCAGCCCCAGCATTTT. Its translation is CASSGRGRNQPQHF.

The CDR3 is CASSPDRDIEAFF. The CDR3 DNA sequence: TGTGCCAGCTCACCGGACAGGGATATTGAAGCTTTCTTT. The chain is built from TRBV18 and TRBJ1-1; TRBD1 matches at 8 bases. There are 13 residues in the CDR3. V shed 3 bases and J 7 bases; nucleotides not matched to a gene: 4. Germline V CDR1 and CDR2: KGHSH, LQKENI.

The chain has TRBV4-2 and TRBJ2-7; the D gene is possibly TRBD2 (6 bases). V was cut by 5 bases and J by 2 bases, with 16 bases left in between. The CDR3 contains 15 residues. CDR1 is LGHNA and CDR2 is YNFKEQ in the germline V gene. The CDR3 region has the DNA TGTGCCAGCAGCTCCCCAAGCGGGCTTACCTACGAGCAGTACTTC. It specifies CASSSPSGLTYEQYF.